Following are 27 T cell receptor beta chains from one sample sequenced in a study of T cells in Graves' hyperthyroidism and ophthalmopathy. RNA transcripts yielded amplified TCR beta CDR3 regions. First-round RT-PCR with HTBI primers amplified the TCR CDR3 region. MiXCR, run by TCRdb on the multiplex PCR reads, gives a single entry per CDR3 protein. Here the sample spans about 59,000 distinct CDR3 sequences, 53% being singletons. The sample consisted of blood. Source of these receptors: a woman aged 55-70 years with Graves' ophthalmopathy.

This clonotype was seen at least ten times. The V call is TRBV7-9, the J call TRBJ2-3; D gene uncertain. V was pared by 1 base and J by 0 bases, with 8 bases between. Germline V CDR1 and CDR2: SEHNR, FQNEAQ (reference sequence). The CDR3 sequence is 15 residues long. The CDR3 is CASSLGRSSTDTQYF. The CDR3 bases are TGTGCCAGCAGCTTAGGGCGGAGTAGCACAGATACGCAGTATTTT.

The rearrangement links TRBV10-3 to TRBJ1-2, with TRBD1 identical over 10 bases. Looked up from germline, CDR1 is ENHRY and CDR2 is SYGVKD. Trimming removed 7 bases from V and 8 bases from J; junction bases left unmatched: 7. This CDR3 has 13 residues. The CDR3 DNA sequence: TGTGCCATCACTGACAGGGGGCTAGAAGGCTACACCTTC. This sequence encodes CAITDRGLEGYTF.

This clonotype was found once. This chain uses TRBV4-2 with TRBJ2-3, with TRBD1 matching over 10 bases. The germline CDR1 and CDR2 sequences are LGHNA and YNFKEQ. With 4 bases clipped from V and 6 bases from J, the junction kept 19 bases outside the gene matches. The CDR3 runs to 19 residues. CDR3 bases: TGTGCCAGCAGCCCCGATGGACAGGGGGGTTTGAGATCGGTGGATACGCAGTATTTT. Translating gives CASSPDGQGGLRSVDTQYF.

This chain connects TRBV11-2 to TRBJ2-7; 7 positions agree with TRBD1. The CDR3 runs 14 residues. V was pared by 3 bases and J by 1 base, with 3 bases of the junction left unmatched. The germline CDR1 and CDR2 sequences are SGHAT and FQNNGV. The DNA for the CDR3 is TGTGCCAGCAGCTTGGACAGGATTTCCTACGAGCAGTACTTC. Protein sequence: CASSLDRISYEQYF.

This clonotype was counted only a few times. CDR3 nucleotide sequence: TGCAGCGCCGACCGGGACACGACAGATACGCAGTATTTT. It encodes CSADRDTTDTQYF. The chain links TRBV29-1 to TRBJ2-3; D might be TRBD1 (6 bases). Germline CDR1 reads SQVTM; CDR2 reads ANQGSEA. V gave up 7 bases and J gave up 3 bases, with 14 bases separating them. This CDR3 spans 13 amino acids.

A note on this clonotype: Compared with germline, one end of the junction differs, possibly owing to a read error. The genes are TRBV28 and TRBJ1-1; D remains ambiguous. The CDR3 spans 13 residues. CDR1 and CDR2 (germline): MDHEN, SYDVKM. CDR3 residues: CASVGIMNAEAFF. CDR3 nucleotide sequence: TGTGCCAGCGTAGGGATTATGAACGCTGAAGCTTTCTTT.

This clonotype was picked up many times. The CDR3 loop is CASSDRDPYEQYF. The CDR3 coding sequence is TGTGCCAGCAGTGACCGGGACCCCTACGAGCAGTACTTC. The chain uses TRBV6-1 and TRBJ2-7; either TRBD1 or TRBD2 may supply D (5 bases each). The germline V and J ends were trimmed by 3 bases and 2 bases, with 8 bases remaining between them. This CDR3 region has 13 residues. The germline V gene has CDR1 MNHNS and CDR2 SASEGT.

This clonotype occurred many times. This chain uses TRBV19 with TRBJ2-7, with D possibly TRBD2 on 6 matching bases. The V gene lost 3 bases and the J gene lost 6 bases, with 12 bases spanning the gap. This CDR3 comprises 13 residues. Germline V gene data show CDR1 as LNHDA and CDR2 as SQIVND (reference sequence). CDR3 amino acids: CASSIAGGIEQYF. CDR3 DNA: TGTGCCAGTAGTATTGCCGGCGGGATCGAGCAGTACTTC.

The V and J genes are TRBV2 and TRBJ2-7; the D gene is possibly TRBD2 (6 bases). The CDR3 is 18 amino acids. Germline CDR1 reads SNHLY; CDR2 reads FYNNEI. With 4 bases removed from V and 0 bases from J, the gap between germline ends came to 22 bases. The CDR3 DNA reads TGTGCCAGCAGTGTCCCCCTAGCGAGTTCCATCAGCTCCTACGAGCAGTACTTC. Amino acid sequence: CASSVPLASSISSYEQYF.

This clonotype appeared many times. The chain carries TRBV5-1 and TRBJ2-1; tentatively, D is TRBD2 (5 bases). In germline, CDR1 is SGHRS, CDR2 YFSETQ. This CDR3 contains 14 residues. Trimming took 6 bases from V and 2 from J, leaving 12 bases between them. CDR3: CASKGGSPYNEQFF. The DNA for the CDR3 is TGCGCCAGCAAAGGAGGTTCCCCCTACAATGAGCAGTTCTTC.

This clonotype was counted at least ten times. The V call is TRBV29-1, the J call TRBJ2-6; D is unresolved. Germline V CDR1 and CDR2: SQVTM, ANQGSEA. The CDR3 is made up of 18 amino acids. The V end was cut by 2 bases, the J end by 0 bases, with 17 bases between. The CDR3 region is CSVEFPGPTLSGANVLTF. The CDR3 DNA reads TGCAGCGTTGAATTTCCAGGCCCCACTCTCTCTGGGGCCAACGTCCTGACTTTC.

The genes are TRBV29-1 and TRBJ1-1; D is perhaps TRBD1 (5 bases). CDR1 is SQVTM and CDR2 is ANQGSEA in the germline V gene. Trimming left V 5 bases short and J 10 bases short, with 14 bases between. The CDR3 extends over 11 amino acids. The CDR3 loop reads CSVSPGTVAFF. The CDR3 DNA sequence: TGCAGCGTTTCGCCCGGGACCGTAGCTTTCTTT.

This clonotype was seen many times. The chain links TRBV20-1 to TRBJ2-1; D is unclear. Germline V gives CDR1 DFQATT, CDR2 SNEGSKA (reference sequence). CDR3 length equals 14 residues. V was pared by 3 bases and J by 0 bases, with 9 bases between. The DNA of the CDR3 is TGCAGTGCTAGGGAGACGAGCTCCTACAATGAGCAGTTCTTC. Amino acids: CSARETSSYNEQFF.

As concerns this clonotype: A read error is likely, as this CDR3 ends without the conserved phenylalanine or tryptophan. The V and J genes are TRBV5-1 and TRBJ2-1; 10 bases agree with TRBD2. CDR3 length: 15 amino acids. The trim removed 2 bases at V and 10 bases at J, leaving 9 bases unmatched. The germline gives CDR1 SGHRS, CDR2 YFSETQ. CDR3 region: CASSLTAGGPGEQFL. The DNA for the CDR3 is TGCGCCAGCAGCTTAACAGCGGGAGGGCCGGGGGAGCAGTTCTTG.

J is TRBJ2-3 and V is TRBV12-3 or TRBV12-4; D is possibly TRBD1 or TRBD2 (5 bases each). CDR3 length: 15 residues. Deletions cut 6 bases from V and 4 bases from J, with 17 bases between. CDR3 in DNA: TGTGCCAGCAGCGCCGGGACGCTAAGCTCAGATACGCAGTATTTT. Protein sequence: CASSAGTLSSDTQYF.

This sequence joins TRBV2 and TRBJ1-2, with 9 nucleotides matching TRBD1. V lost 5 bases, J lost 3 bases, and 7 bases stayed unmatched. The CDR3 consists of 15 residues. Germline V gene sequence: CDR1 SNHLY, CDR2 FYNNEI. CDR3 sequence reads: CASSPGQGIYYGYTF. The CDR3 nucleotides read TGTGCCAGCAGTCCAGGACAGGGGATTTACTATGGCTACACCTTC.

The genes are TRBV29-1 and TRBJ2-7; D unclear. The V gene's germline CDR1 is SQVTM and CDR2 ANQGSEA. Trimming stripped 4 bases from V and 1 base from J, with 5 bases between. The CDR3 extends over 11 amino acids. Here the CDR3 reads CSVVRSYEQYF. In DNA, the CDR3 is TGCAGCGTTGTTAGGTCCTACGAGCAGTACTTC.

This chain connects TRBV20-1 to TRBJ1-2, with D perhaps TRBD1 (6 bases). Germline assignment: CDR1 DFQATT and CDR2 SNEGSKA (reference sequence). CDR3 length equals 13 residues. V was shortened by 5 bases and J by 5 bases, with 15 bases between the two germline ends. The CDR3 reads CSALTDRRYGYTF. CDR3 coding DNA: TGCAGTGCTCTGACCGACAGGCGGTATGGCTACACCTTC.

The rearrangement joins TRBV14 to TRBJ2-7, with 10 bases matching TRBD2. The germline V gene has CDR1 SGHDN and CDR2 FVKESK. Unmatched junction bases numbered 10, after V lost 0 bases and J lost 2 bases. The CDR3 loop spans 18 amino acids. CDR3 sequence reads: CASSQDWASGSGTYEQYF. For the CDR3, the DNA is TGTGCCAGCAGCCAAGATTGGGCTAGCGGGAGCGGAACCTACGAGCAGTACTTC. The variable domain in full, completed from reference TRBV14 and TRBJ2-7, reads EAGVTQFPSHSVIEKGQTVTLRCDPISGHDNLYWYRRVMGKEIKFLLHFVKESKQDESGMPNNRFLAERTGGTYSTLKVQPAELEDSGVYFCASSQDWASGSGTYEQYFGPGTRLTVT.

This chain joins TRBV5-1 and TRBJ2-3; 11 bases fit TRBD2. Germline lookup yields CDR1 SGHRS and CDR2 YFSETQ. This CDR3 has 14 residues. The trim removed 4 bases at V and 5 bases at J, leaving 3 bases unmatched. The CDR3 DNA is TGCGCCAGCAGCGCCGGGACTAGCGGAGATACGCAGTATTTT. Protein product: CASSAGTSGDTQYF.

The rearrangement uses TRBV9 and TRBJ1-1, with TRBD1 matching 11 bases. The V and J ends lost 3 bases and 0 bases, in that order; junction bases with no gene match: 10. The V gene's germline CDR1 is SGDLS and CDR2 YYNGEE. This CDR3 is built from 18 residues. Here the CDR3 DNA reads TGTGCCAGCAGCGCCAGGACAGGGGGCGTAGCAATGAACACTGAAGCTTTCTTT. Translation: CASSARTGGVAMNTEAFF.

This clonotype was seen at least ten times. V gene TRBV5-1 combines with J gene TRBJ1-2, with D unresolved. Germline CDR1 is SGHRS and CDR2 is YFSETQ. The CDR3 consists of 13 residues. V lost 7 bases and J lost 2, with 12 bases in between. CDR3 sequence reads: CASDRDGNYGYTF. CDR3 sequence (DNA): TGCGCCAGCGACCGCGACGGGAACTATGGCTACACCTTC.

The CDR3 DNA sequence: TGTGCCAGTAGACTAGCGGGAGTAGCCGGGGGCAGATTGAACACTGAAGCTTTCTTT. Translating gives CASRLAGVAGGRLNTEAFF. The chain is built from TRBV19 and TRBJ1-1, with a weak D call TRBD1 (6 bases). V was pared by 6 bases and J by 0 bases, with 26 bases between. The CDR3 runs 19 residues. The V gene's germline CDR1 is LNHDA and CDR2 SQIVND (reference sequence).

Many counts were recorded for this clonotype. This sequence joins TRBV12-3 or TRBV12-4 and TRBJ1-4; D unresolved. The CDR3 consists of 12 residues. V lost 3 bases and J 13 bases, leaving 12 bases between the germline ends. The CDR3 DNA reads as TGTGCCAGCAGTTTTGGCCCGGGTGGACTGTTTTTT. Translation gives CASSFGPGGLFF.

The rearrangement links TRBV2 to TRBJ2-7; D not resolved. CDR1 is SNHLY and CDR2 is FYNNEI in the germline V gene. The CDR3 consists of 11 residues. CDR3 nucleotide sequence: TGTGCACCTCCGTGCTCCTACGAGCAGTACTTC. Translation gives CAPPCSYEQYF. The whole variable domain, filled in from reference TRBV2 and TRBJ2-7, reads EPEVTQTPSHQVTQMGQEVILRCVPISNHLYFYWYRQILGQKVEFLVSFYNNEISEKSEIFDDQFSVERPDGSNFTLKIRSTKLEDSAMYFCAPPCSYEQYFGPGTRLTVT.

On this clonotype: The junction shows a germline mismatch at one end, possibly a read error. V usage is TRBV5-6 and J usage is TRBJ2-5; unclear D gene. Germline V gene lookup returns CDR1 SGHDT and CDR2 YYEEEE. The CDR3 has 12 residues. The CDR3: CACSLRLEIQYF. The CDR3 DNA sequence: TGTGCCTGCAGCTTAAGGCTAGAGATCCAGTACTTC. Full variable domain (remainder filled in from reference TRBV5-6 and TRBJ2-5): DAGVTQSPTHLIKTRGQQVTLRCSPKSGHDTVSWYQQALGQGPQFIFQYYEEEERQRGNFPDRFSGHQFPNYSSELNVNALLLGDSALYLCACSLRLEIQYFGPGTRLLVL.

This clonotype has ten or more counts. J is TRBJ2-3 and V is TRBV5-4; tentatively, D is TRBD1 or TRBD2 (6 bases each). CDR3 length equals 14 residues. V lost 0 bases and J lost 3, with 8 bases in between. The V gene's germline CDR1 is SGHNT and CDR2 YYREEE (reference sequence). The CDR3, as DNA: TGTGCCAGCAGCTTGGGGAGGGGGACAGATACGCAGTATTTT. Its translation: CASSLGRGTDTQYF.